The sequence of this T cell receptor (beta chain) was determined in a study of shared clonotypes between healthy human individuals. Overall study context: For every donor, three CD4 naive, three CD4 memory, two CD8 naive and one CD8 memory plates were used. General study findings and limits: Tissue TCR repertoires likely differ from these blood-only repertoires.

Turning to this clone: Its antigen is still unknown.

Deep-level settings were used for running the assay. The material for each subset, its genomic DNA, was split evenly across several immunoSEQ plates. TCRdb keeps only in-frame clones here, not all; method: immunoSEQ multiplex PCR. The profile shows around 1.4 million clones, around 98.5% of them singletons. CDR3 length: 14 amino acids. V shed 4 bases and J shed 0 bases, with 9 bases lying between them. Germline V gives CDR1 KGHSH, CDR2 LQKENI. What was sequenced was naive CD4+ T cells sorted from blood. Stated subset: CD45RA+ positively selected. The source is a man aged 25 to 40 in good health. The chain carries TRBV18 and TRBJ2-5; D is unresolved. Here the CDR3 DNA reads TGTGCCAGCTCACAGGTACGGCACCAAGAGACCCAGTACTTC. Its protein is CASSQVRHQETQYF. The whole variable domain, filled in from reference TRBV18 and TRBJ2-5, reads NAGVMQNPRHLVRRRGQEARLRCSPMKGHSHVYWYRQLPEEGLKFMVYLQKENIIDESGMPKERFSAEFPKEGPSILRIQQVVRGDSAAYFCASSQVRHQETQYFGPGTRLLVL.